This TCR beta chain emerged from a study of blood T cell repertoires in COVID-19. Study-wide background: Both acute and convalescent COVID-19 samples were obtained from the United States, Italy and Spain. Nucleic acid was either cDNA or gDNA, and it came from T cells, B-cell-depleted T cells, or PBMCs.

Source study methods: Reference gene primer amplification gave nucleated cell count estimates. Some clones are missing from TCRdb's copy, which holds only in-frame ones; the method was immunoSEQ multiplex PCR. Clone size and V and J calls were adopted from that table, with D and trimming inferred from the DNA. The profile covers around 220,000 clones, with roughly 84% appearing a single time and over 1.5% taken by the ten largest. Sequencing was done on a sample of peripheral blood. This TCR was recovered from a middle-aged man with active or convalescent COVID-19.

CDR3 protein: CASSDQGQLDGYTF. CDR3 nucleotide sequence: TGTGCCAGCAGTGACCAGGGGCAATTGGATGGCTACACCTTC. The genes are TRBV25-1 and TRBJ1-2; possible D gene TRBD1, 6 bases. CDR1 and CDR2 (germline): MGHDK, SYGVNS. Trimming removed 3 bases from V and 6 bases from J, with 14 bases in between. The CDR3 runs 14 residues.